This entry lists 2 T cell receptor beta chains sequenced from one sample in a study of response to subunit inactivated influenza vaccine. TCRdb reanalysed the RT-PCR reads using MiXCR and keeps one entry per CDR3 protein. The sample shows just under 550,000 distinct CDR3 sequences, approximately 22% of them seen only once. These records were also assigned to another study, of T cells expressing NK-cell markers. From that study: Beta-chain TCR cDNA was generated via 5'RACE template switching with UMIs.

Source: CD4+ T cells sorted from PBMCs, taken approximately 13 days after vaccination. These receptors originate from a man between 50 and 59 years old who received an inactivated influenza vaccine.

This sequence joins TRBV12-3 or TRBV12-4 and TRBJ2-7, with 12 bases aligning to TRBD2. The CDR3 spans 15 residues. The J segment lost 1 base and the V segment lost 4 bases, leaving 2 bases of the junction unmatched. DNA of the CDR3: TGTGCCAGCAGTTCTAGCGGGGGGGTTTCCTACGAGCAGTACTTC. Translation gives CASSSSGGVSYEQYF.

This clonotype was seen a handful of times. V gene TRBV10-3 combines with J gene TRBJ1-1; 7 nucleotides match TRBD1. CDR1 ENHRY and CDR2 SYGVKD come from the germline V gene. J lost 4 bases, V lost 4 bases, and 6 bases had no gene match. This CDR3 spans 14 amino acids. The CDR3 DNA reads as TGTGCCATCAGTGGTGAACAGGGGAGCACTGAAGCTTTCTTT. It is translated as CAISGEQGSTEAFF.